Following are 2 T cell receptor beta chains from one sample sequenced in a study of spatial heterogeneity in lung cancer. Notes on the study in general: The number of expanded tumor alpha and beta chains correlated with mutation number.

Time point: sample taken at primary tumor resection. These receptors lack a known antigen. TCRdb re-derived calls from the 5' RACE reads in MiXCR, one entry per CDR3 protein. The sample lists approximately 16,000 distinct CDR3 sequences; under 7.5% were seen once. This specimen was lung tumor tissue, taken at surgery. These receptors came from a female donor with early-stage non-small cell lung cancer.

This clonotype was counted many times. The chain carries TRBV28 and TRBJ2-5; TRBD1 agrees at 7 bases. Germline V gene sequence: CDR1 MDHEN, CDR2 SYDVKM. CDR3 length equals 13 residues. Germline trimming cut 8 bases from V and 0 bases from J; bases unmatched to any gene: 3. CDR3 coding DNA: TGTGCCAGCTTACAGGGGCACCAAGAGACCCAGTACTTC. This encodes CASLQGHQETQYF.

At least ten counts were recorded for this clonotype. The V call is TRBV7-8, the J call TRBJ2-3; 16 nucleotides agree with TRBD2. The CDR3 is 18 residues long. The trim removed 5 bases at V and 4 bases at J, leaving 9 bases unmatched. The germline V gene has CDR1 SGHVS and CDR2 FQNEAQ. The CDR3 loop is CASSITSGTSGGADTQYF. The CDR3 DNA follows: TGTGCCAGCAGCATAACCTCCGGGACTAGCGGGGGGGCAGATACGCAGTATTTT.